The 14 T cell receptor beta chains presented below share a single source sample, sequenced in a study of blood T cell repertoires in COVID-19. Clones were read by immunoSEQ multiplex PCR, and TCRdb kept only the in-frame ones, dropping some. The table has 110,000 or so clones, approximately 91% seen once. The sequencing input was peripheral blood. Source of these receptors: a woman in her seventies who had recovered from COVID-19.

The CDR3 DNA sequence: TGTGCCAGCAGGACCACGCGGGACACTGAAGCTTTCTTT. As protein: CASRTTRDTEAFF. The chain combines TRBV28 with TRBJ1-1; D is unclear. The V end lost 6 bases, the J end lost 3 bases, and 11 bases lay between the germline ends. Germline loops: CDR1 MDHEN, CDR2 SYDVKM. The CDR3 runs 13 residues.

This clone has just a few counts. The chain employs TRBV19 and TRBJ2-2; D possibly corresponds to TRBD2 (6 bases). The V gene's germline CDR1 is LNHDA and CDR2 SQIVND (reference sequence). There are 15 residues in the CDR3. Trimming removed 11 bases from V and 7 bases from J, with 23 bases in between. The DNA of the CDR3 is TGTGCCGGATCCCCTAGCGCCCTGAGGAGCGGGGAGCTGTTTTTT. This codes for CAGSPSALRSGELFF.

The chain recombines TRBV4-2 with TRBJ2-5; 9 bases are a match to TRBD2. Germline lookup yields CDR1 LGHNA and CDR2 YNFKEQ. Trimming cost V 10 bases and J 5 bases; bases outside gene matches: 11. The CDR3 runs 14 residues. The CDR3 reads CATGPAGGGETQYF. CDR3 in DNA: TGTGCCACCGGCCCCGCGGGAGGGGGGGAGACCCAGTACTTC.

V is TRBV14 and J is TRBJ2-5; perhaps TRBD1 as D (6 bases). The V end lost 3 bases, the J end lost 1 base, and 15 bases lay between the germline ends. Germline CDR1 SGHDN, CDR2 FVKESK. This CDR3 contains 16 residues. The CDR3 DNA reads TGTGCCAGCAGCCAGGGTGCAGGGGCTTTCCAAGAGACCCAGTACTTC. This translates into CASSQGAGAFQETQYF.

The chain carries TRBV18 and TRBJ2-3; 7 bases map to TRBD1. The CDR3 loop spans 16 amino acids. CDR1 is KGHSH, CDR2 LQKENI, per germline. The J segment lost 2 bases and the V segment lost 2 bases, leaving 7 bases of the junction unmatched. The CDR3 DNA follows: TGTGCCAGCTCACCAGGGACAGTGTACTTCACAGATACGCAGTATTTT. It encodes CASSPGTVYFTDTQYF.

The chain uses TRBV5-6 and TRBJ2-5; the D is unclear. This CDR3 comprises 13 residues. With 4 bases removed from V and 1 base from J, the gap between germline ends came to 8 bases. Germline CDR1 is SGHDT and CDR2 is YYEEEE. The CDR3 DNA is TGTGCCAGCAGCCTAGGTCCCCAAGAGACCCAGTACTTC. Its protein is CASSLGPQETQYF.

The CDR3 protein is CASSVREREIGEQFF. The CDR3 DNA follows: TGTGCCAGCAGCGTACGGGAGCGGGAGATAGGTGAGCAGTTCTTC. The chain uses TRBV9 and TRBJ2-1; 8 bases line up with TRBD2. CDR1 and CDR2 (germline): SGDLS, YYNGEE. The CDR3 consists of 15 residues. V lost 1 base to trimming and J lost 9 bases; unmatched junction nucleotides: 9.

The rearrangement uses TRBV18 and TRBJ2-5, with 8 bases identical to TRBD1. The CDR3 has 16 amino acids. With V trimmed by 0 bases and J by 4 bases, 7 bases remained unmatched. Germline V gene lookup returns CDR1 KGHSH and CDR2 LQKENI. The CDR3 spells CASSPPSRGRRETQYF. Here the CDR3 DNA reads TGTGCCAGCTCACCACCGTCCAGGGGGCGCCGAGAGACCCAGTACTTC.

This chain joins TRBV11-2 and TRBJ2-3, with 8 bases that match TRBD1. The CDR3 consists of 16 residues. V was clipped by 6 bases and J by 2 bases; unmatched bases: 10. CDR1 is SGHAT, CDR2 FQNNGV, per germline. CDR3 protein: CASRDVQGVYTDTQYF. CDR3 nucleotides: TGTGCCAGCAGAGATGTACAGGGGGTATACACAGATACGCAGTATTTT.

The CDR3 region is CASSRTVGNTIYF. CDR3 DNA sequence: TGTGCCAGCAGTCGGACAGTTGGAAACACCATATATTTT. This chain links TRBV12-3 or TRBV12-4 with TRBJ1-3, with a tentative D call TRBD1 (6 bases). Trimming removed 5 bases from V and 3 bases from J, with 8 bases in between. The CDR3 loop spans 13 amino acids.

The chain combines TRBV6-2 or TRBV6-3 with TRBJ1-4; D perhaps matches TRBD1 (6 bases). V was trimmed by 5 bases and J by 10 bases, leaving 20 bases between them. The germline gives CDR1 MNHEY, CDR2 SVGEGT. The CDR3 covers 15 residues. This CDR3 is CASSPGQPGSRKLFF. The CDR3 DNA is TGTGCCAGCAGTCCCGGACAGCCAGGATCGAGAAAACTGTTTTTT.

V gene TRBV28 combines with J gene TRBJ2-7; 7 bases agree with TRBD2. Germline V CDR1 and CDR2: MDHEN, SYDVKM. The CDR3 loop spans 11 amino acids. J was trimmed by 1 base and V by 10 bases; bases with no gene match: 1. CDR3 coding DNA: TGTGCCACCGGGAGGTCCTACGAGCAGTACTTC. Translation: CATGRSYEQYF. The variable domain in full, with the rest retrieved from reference TRBV28 and TRBJ2-7, is DVKVTQSSRYLVKRTGEKVFLECVQDMDHENMFWYRQDPGLGLRLIYFSYDVKMKEKGDIPEGYSVSREKKERFSLILESASTNQTSMYLCATGRSYEQYFGPGTRLTVT.

The gene calls are TRBV28 and TRBJ1-5; the D is unclear. Germline V gene lookup returns CDR1 MDHEN and CDR2 SYDVKM. V lost 7 bases, J lost 0 bases, and 13 bases lay in between. This CDR3 region has 15 residues. The CDR3 here is CASTRFRYSNQPQHF. The CDR3 DNA sequence: TGTGCCAGCACCAGGTTCAGGTATAGCAATCAGCCCCAGCATTTT.

The V call is TRBV5-4, the J call TRBJ2-7; D might be TRBD2 (6 bases). Germline lookup yields CDR1 SGHNT and CDR2 YYREEE (reference sequence). Trimming stripped 4 bases from V and 6 bases from J, with 11 bases between. The CDR3 length is 12 residues. CDR3 amino acids: CASSPEGGEQYF. The CDR3 nucleotides are TGTGCCAGCAGCCCGGAGGGCGGCGAGCAGTACTTC.